What follows are 5 T cell receptor beta chains derived from one specimen sequenced in a study of blood T cells in healthy people across ages. The second PCR ran roughly 6 to 11 cycles with a sample-barcoded 5' primer and J-beta primers. Using its own MiXCR run on the 5' RACE reads, TCRdb lists one record per CDR3 protein. The repertoire consists of around 900,000 distinct CDR3 sequences, with approximately 50% occurring once and the leading ten covering roughly a fifth. The sequenced sample consisted of blood. These receptors were taken from a woman between 55 and 75 years old in good health.

Only a few counts were recorded for this clonotype. This chain joins TRBV6-1 and TRBJ1-2; 7 nucleotides match TRBD1. The V gene end was trimmed by 5 bases and the J gene end by 4 bases; junction bases not matched to a gene: 10. CDR3 size: 15 residues. The germline V gene has CDR1 MNHNS and CDR2 SASEGT. The CDR3 loop reads CASSPTWTGGYGYTF. The CDR3 region has the DNA TGTGCCAGCAGTCCCACGTGGACAGGAGGCTATGGCTACACCTTC.

This clonotype turned up a few times. The chain combines TRBV7-3 with TRBJ2-5; D not certain. V dropped 0 bases and J dropped 4 bases, with 6 bases sitting between them. The germline gives CDR1 SGHTA, CDR2 FQGTGA. The CDR3 sequence is 13 residues long. The CDR3 reads CASSLTQRETQYF. CDR3 DNA: TGTGCCAGCAGCTTAACTCAGCGAGAGACCCAGTACTTC.

The sample holds a few counts of this clonotype. This rearrangement joins TRBV29-1 to TRBJ2-1; 11 bases line up with TRBD2. The CDR3 is 14 amino acids. Unmatched junction bases numbered 4, after V lost 7 bases and J lost 2 bases. Germline V gene sequence: CDR1 SQVTM, CDR2 ANQGSEA. CDR3 in DNA: TGCAGCGGCCTGACTAGCGGGGCCTACAATGAGCAGTTCTTC. It translates to CSGLTSGAYNEQFF.

The chain joins TRBV29-1 to TRBJ2-7, with D hard to call. The germline V gene encodes CDR1 SQVTM and CDR2 ANQGSEA. The CDR3 length is 13 residues. Trimming cost V 4 bases and J 2 bases, with 12 bases left between them. The CDR3 DNA sequence: TGCAGCGTTGGAGATCCGTGGACCTACGAGCAGTACTTC. It translates to CSVGDPWTYEQYF.

Of note for this clonotype: One junction end disagrees with the germline gene, perhaps due to a read error. The V call is TRBV4-1, the J call TRBJ2-5; D is ambiguous. The DNA matches TRBJ2-7 better at its end, which makes the J call doubtful. Germline values: CDR1 MGHRA, CDR2 YSYEKL. The CDR3 length is 15 residues. In DNA form, the CDR3 reads TGCGCCAGCAACCAAGCTCTAGTCGGAGTTTACGAGCAGTACTTC. Translated: CASNQALVGVYEQYF.